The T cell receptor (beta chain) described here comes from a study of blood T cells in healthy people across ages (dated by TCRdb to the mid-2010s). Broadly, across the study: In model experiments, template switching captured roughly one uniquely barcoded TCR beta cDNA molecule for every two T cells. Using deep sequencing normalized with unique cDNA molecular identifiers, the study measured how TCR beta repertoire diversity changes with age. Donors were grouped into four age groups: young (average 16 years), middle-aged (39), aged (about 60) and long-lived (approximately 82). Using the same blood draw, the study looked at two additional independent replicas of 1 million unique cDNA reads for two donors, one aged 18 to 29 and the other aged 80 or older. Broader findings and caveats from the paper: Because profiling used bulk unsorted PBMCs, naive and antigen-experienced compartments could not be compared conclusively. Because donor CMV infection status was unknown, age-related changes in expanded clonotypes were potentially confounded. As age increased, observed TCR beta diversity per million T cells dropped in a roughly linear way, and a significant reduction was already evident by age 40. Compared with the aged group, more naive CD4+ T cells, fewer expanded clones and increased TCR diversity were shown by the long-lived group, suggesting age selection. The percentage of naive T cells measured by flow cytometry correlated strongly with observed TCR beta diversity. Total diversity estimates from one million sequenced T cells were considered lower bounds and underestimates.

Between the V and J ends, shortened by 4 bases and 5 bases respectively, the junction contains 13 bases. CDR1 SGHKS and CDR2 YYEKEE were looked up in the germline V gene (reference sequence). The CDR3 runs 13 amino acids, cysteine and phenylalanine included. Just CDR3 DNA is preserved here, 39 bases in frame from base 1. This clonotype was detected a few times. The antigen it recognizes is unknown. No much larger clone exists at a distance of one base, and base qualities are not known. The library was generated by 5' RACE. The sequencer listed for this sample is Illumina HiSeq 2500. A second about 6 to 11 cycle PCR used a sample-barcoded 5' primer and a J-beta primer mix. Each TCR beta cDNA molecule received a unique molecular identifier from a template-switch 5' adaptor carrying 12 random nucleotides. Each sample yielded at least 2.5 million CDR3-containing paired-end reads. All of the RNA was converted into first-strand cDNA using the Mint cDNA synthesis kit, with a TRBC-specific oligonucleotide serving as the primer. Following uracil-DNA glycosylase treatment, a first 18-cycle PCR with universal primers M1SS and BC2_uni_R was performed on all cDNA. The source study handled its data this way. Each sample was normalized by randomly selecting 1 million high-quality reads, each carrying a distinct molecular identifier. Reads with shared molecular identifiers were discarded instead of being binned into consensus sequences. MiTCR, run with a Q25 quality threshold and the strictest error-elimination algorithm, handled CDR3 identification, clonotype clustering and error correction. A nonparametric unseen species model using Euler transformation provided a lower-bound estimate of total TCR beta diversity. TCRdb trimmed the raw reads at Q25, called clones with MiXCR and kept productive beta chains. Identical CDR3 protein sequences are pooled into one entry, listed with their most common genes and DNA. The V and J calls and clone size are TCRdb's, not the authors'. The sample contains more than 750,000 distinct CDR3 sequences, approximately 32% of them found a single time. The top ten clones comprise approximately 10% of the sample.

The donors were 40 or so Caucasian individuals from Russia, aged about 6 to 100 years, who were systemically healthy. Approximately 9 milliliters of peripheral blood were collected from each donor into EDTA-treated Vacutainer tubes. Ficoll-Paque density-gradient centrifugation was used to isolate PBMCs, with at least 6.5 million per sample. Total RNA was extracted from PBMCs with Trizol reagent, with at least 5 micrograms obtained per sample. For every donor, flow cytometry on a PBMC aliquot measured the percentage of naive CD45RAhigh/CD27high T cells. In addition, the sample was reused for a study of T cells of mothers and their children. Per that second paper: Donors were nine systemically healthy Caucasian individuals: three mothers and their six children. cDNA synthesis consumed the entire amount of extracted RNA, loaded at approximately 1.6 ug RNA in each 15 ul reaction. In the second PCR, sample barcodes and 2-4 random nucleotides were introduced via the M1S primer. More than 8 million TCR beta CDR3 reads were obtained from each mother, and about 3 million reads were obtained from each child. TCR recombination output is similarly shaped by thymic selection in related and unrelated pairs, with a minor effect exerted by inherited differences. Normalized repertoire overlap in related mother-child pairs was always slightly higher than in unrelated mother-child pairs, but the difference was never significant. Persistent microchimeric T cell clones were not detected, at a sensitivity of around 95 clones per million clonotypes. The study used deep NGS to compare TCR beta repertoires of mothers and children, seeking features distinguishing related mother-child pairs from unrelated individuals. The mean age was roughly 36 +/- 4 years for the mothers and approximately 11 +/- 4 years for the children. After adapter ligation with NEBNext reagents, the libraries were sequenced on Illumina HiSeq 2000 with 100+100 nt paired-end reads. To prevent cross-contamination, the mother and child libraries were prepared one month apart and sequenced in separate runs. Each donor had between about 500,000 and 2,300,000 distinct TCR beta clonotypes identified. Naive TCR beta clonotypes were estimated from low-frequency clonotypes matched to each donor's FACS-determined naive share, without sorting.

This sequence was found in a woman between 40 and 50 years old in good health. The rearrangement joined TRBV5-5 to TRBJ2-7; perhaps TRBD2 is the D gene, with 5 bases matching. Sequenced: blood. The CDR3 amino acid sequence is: CASSGTPGNEQYF. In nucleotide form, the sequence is TGTGCCAGCAGCGGCACCCCGGGAAACGAGCAGTACTTC.